These 20 T cell receptor beta chains share one sample of origin, sequenced in a study of blood T cell repertoires in COVID-19. Generated by immunoSEQ multiplex PCR, the TCRdb table keeps only in-frame clones and is missing some. The table lists around 150,000 clones, around 80% of them singletons. Sequencing was carried out using peripheral blood. The receptors come from a woman aged 50 to 60 in a cohort sampled during active or convalescent COVID-19.

This chain joins TRBV20-1 and TRBJ1-2, with unresolved D. Germline CDR1 reads DFQATT; CDR2 reads SNEGSKA (reference sequence). CDR3 length: 12 residues. V gave up 3 bases and J gave up 8 bases, with 13 bases separating them. The CDR3 DNA follows: TGCAGTGCTAGTATGGTCTCTAAAGGCTACACCTTC. It yields the protein CSASMVSKGYTF.

The rearrangement joins TRBV7-9 to TRBJ2-5; tentatively, D is TRBD2 (6 bases). The ends were cut back, 8 bases at V and 5 bases at J, with 18 bases in the middle. The germline V gene has CDR1 SEHNR and CDR2 FQNEAQ (reference sequence). The CDR3 consists of 14 residues. The DNA for the CDR3 is TGTGCCAGCGTATTGGCGGGAAAGTGGGAGACCCAGTACTTC. Protein product: CASVLAGKWETQYF. The full variable domain, its missing parts supplied by reference TRBV7-9 and TRBJ2-5, is DTGVSQNPRHKITKRGQNVTFRCDPISEHNRLYWYRQTLGQGPEFLTYFQNEAQLEKSRLLSDRFSAERPKGSFSTLEIQRTEQGDSAMYLCASVLAGKWETQYFGPGTRLLVL.

J is TRBJ1-4 and V is TRBV5-1; tentative D call: TRBD1 (5 bases). Germline V lookup: CDR1 SGHRS, CDR2 YFSETQ. V lost 6 bases, J lost 5 bases, and 17 bases lay in between. The CDR3 loop spans 15 amino acids. DNA for the CDR3: TGCGCCAGCACGTTGGGCGGGACGTTAAATGAAAAACTGTTTTTT. Amino acid sequence: CASTLGGTLNEKLFF. The whole variable domain, filled in from reference TRBV5-1 and TRBJ1-4, reads KAGVTQTPRYLIKTRGQQVTLSCSPISGHRSVSWYQQTPGQGLQFLFEYFSETQRNKGNFPGRFSGRQFSNSRSEMNVSTLELGDSALYLCASTLGGTLNEKLFFGSGTQLSVL.

V gene TRBV9 combines with J gene TRBJ2-3, with TRBD1 matching 8 bases. Unmatched junction bases numbered 6, after V lost 1 base and J lost 2 bases. The CDR3 has 16 amino acids. The germline V gene has CDR1 SGDLS and CDR2 YYNGEE. The CDR3 sequence is CASSVRGQASTDTQYF. The CDR3 DNA follows: TGTGCCAGCAGCGTACGGGGACAGGCCTCCACAGATACGCAGTATTTT.

Concerning this clone: An end of the junction differs from the germline gene, which may be a read error. The chain has TRBV7-7 and TRBJ2-1, with TRBD1 matching 8 bases. This CDR3 has 13 amino acids. Germline values: CDR1 SSHAT, CDR2 FNYEAQ (reference sequence). The CDR3 loop is CASSQDRDNEQFF. The CDR3 nucleotides are TGTGCTAGCAGCCAGGACAGGGACAATGAGCAGTTCTTC.

A single count supports this clone. The chain recombines TRBV18 with TRBJ2-2, with D maybe TRBD1 (6 bases). Germline V gives CDR1 KGHSH, CDR2 LQKENI. The CDR3 is 14 residues long. Deletions cut 5 bases from V and 4 bases from J, with 11 bases between. The CDR3 bases are TGTGCCAGCTCATCAGGGGCGCTCACCGGGGAGCTGTTTTTT. Translation: CASSSGALTGELFF.

The chain combines TRBV7-4 with TRBJ1-5; the D gene is possibly TRBD1 (5 bases). V gave up 10 bases and J gave up 0 bases, with 19 bases separating them. The CDR3 length is 16 residues. From germline, CDR1 is SGHVT and CDR2 SQSDAQ. The CDR3 DNA reads as TGTGCCATCCCTGGCAAGGACACATATAGCAATCAGCCCCAGCATTTT. This encodes CAIPGKDTYSNQPQHF.

The J gene is TRBJ1-6, the V gene TRBV2; D gene uncertain. Trimming took 1 base from V and 7 from J, leaving 5 bases between them. Germline assignment: CDR1 SNHLY and CDR2 FYNNEI. This CDR3 comprises 13 residues. The CDR3 reads CASSEGPNSPLHF. In DNA, the CDR3 is TGTGCCAGCAGTGAAGGGCCGAATTCACCCCTCCACTTT. The variable domain in full, completed from reference TRBV2 and TRBJ1-6, reads EPEVTQTPSHQVTQMGQEVILRCVPISNHLYFYWYRQILGQKVEFLVSFYNNEISEKSEIFDDQFSVERPDGSNFTLKIRSTKLEDSAMYFCASSEGPNSPLHFGNGTRLTVT.

This sequence joins TRBV6-6 and TRBJ1-2; the D gene is possibly TRBD1 (5 bases). The CDR3 sequence is 12 residues long. Germline-derived CDR1 and CDR2 are MNHNY and SVGAGI (reference sequence). Trimming shortened V by 7 bases and J by 4 bases, and 10 bases separated the two germline ends. The CDR3 loop is CASTQGSYGYTF. The CDR3 DNA reads TGTGCCAGCACCCAGGGTAGCTATGGCTACACCTTC.

V is TRBV24-1 and J is TRBJ2-5; tentative D call: TRBD1 (5 bases). CDR3 length equals 15 residues. V was trimmed by 4 bases and J by 2 bases, leaving 13 bases between them. In germline, CDR1 is KGHDR, CDR2 SFDVKD. The CDR3 reads CATSDRQGRQETQYF. Written as DNA, the CDR3 is TGTGCCACCAGTGACCGTCAGGGTCGGCAAGAGACCCAGTACTTC.

Only a few counts were recorded for this clone. The rearrangement links TRBV19 to TRBJ1-6; D unresolved. The CDR3 totals 15 residues. V was clipped by 4 bases and J by 4 bases, with 11 bases between them. Germline V gene data show CDR1 as LNHDA and CDR2 as SQIVND (reference sequence). Written as DNA, the CDR3 is TGTGCCAGTAGTACGCCCGACTTATATAATTCACCCCTCCACTTT. Protein: CASSTPDLYNSPLHF.

The CDR3 loop is CAWTTLVDSNSPLHF. CDR3 DNA sequence: TGTGCCTGGACCACTTTGGTTGATTCTAATTCACCCCTCCACTTT. The chain recombines TRBV30 with TRBJ1-6; D gene unclear. CDR1 GTSNPN and CDR2 SVGIG come from the germline V gene (reference sequence). V lost 4 bases to trimming and J lost 6 bases, with 16 bases between them. CDR3 length equals 15 residues.

The J gene is TRBJ2-2, the V gene TRBV21-1; the listed D gene, TRBD1, was not tested against the DNA. TRBV21-1 is a pseudogene locus. The CDR3 loop spans 14 amino acids. For the CDR3, the DNA is TGTGCCAGTTTAGCAGGGGCGTACACCGGGGAGCTGTTTTTT. Translation gives CASLAGAYTGELFF.

The chain is built from TRBV6-5 and TRBJ2-2; D is uncertain. Germline CDR1 is MNHEY and CDR2 is SVGAGI. The CDR3 runs 14 residues. The V end was cut by 7 bases, the J end by 5 bases, with 14 bases between. The CDR3 coding sequence is TGTGCCAGCATTCGGAACAGATTTACCGGGGAGCTGTTTTTT. Its protein is CASIRNRFTGELFF.

The chain uses TRBV6-1 and TRBJ1-1; D remains ambiguous. This CDR3 comprises 14 residues. V was clipped by 3 bases and J by 2 bases, with 10 bases between them. The V gene's germline CDR1 is MNHNS and CDR2 SASEGT. DNA for the CDR3: TGTGCCAGCAGTGACCTTCGAGGAAACACTGAAGCTTTCTTT. This gives the protein CASSDLRGNTEAFF.

CDR3 residues: CASSFQQGGGEKLFF. The CDR3 DNA reads TGTGCCAGCAGCTTTCAACAGGGCGGGGGGGAAAAACTGTTTTTT. V is TRBV7-2 and J is TRBJ1-4; TRBD1 might be the D (6 bases). Trimming removed 3 bases from V and 8 bases from J, with 16 bases in between. Germline loops: CDR1 SGHTA, CDR2 FQGNSA. The CDR3 has 15 residues.

The rearrangement links TRBV18 to TRBJ2-1; 7 positions agree with TRBD1. With V trimmed by 6 bases and J by 0 bases, 5 bases remained unmatched. Germline V gene data show CDR1 as KGHSH and CDR2 as LQKENI. The CDR3 is 15 amino acids. CDR3 loop: CASSLGQLSYNEQFF. The CDR3 region has the DNA TGTGCCAGCTCCCTGGGACAGCTCTCCTACAATGAGCAGTTCTTC.

This clone appeared a few times. The chain carries TRBV7-9 and TRBJ1-1; D not resolved. From germline, CDR1 is SEHNR and CDR2 FQNEAQ (reference sequence). The CDR3 spans 12 residues. Trimming left V 7 bases short and J 0 bases short, with 6 bases between. The CDR3 loop is CASNQVNTEAFF. In DNA, the CDR3 is TGTGCCAGCAATCAGGTGAACACTGAAGCTTTCTTT.

The V gene is TRBV3-1 (or the pseudogene TRBV3-2), the J gene TRBJ2-5, with 8 bases identical to TRBD2. CDR3 length: 17 amino acids. Germline V gene data show CDR1 as LGHDT and CDR2 as YNNKEL (reference sequence). Germline trimming cut 4 bases from V and 5 bases from J; bases unmatched to any gene: 15. The CDR3 loop reads CASSLQGGGGYGETQYF. The CDR3 DNA follows: TGTGCCAGCAGCCTACAGGGTGGCGGGGGGTACGGGGAGACCCAGTACTTC.

J is TRBJ1-6 and V is TRBV14; D is possibly TRBD1 (5 bases). This CDR3 is built from 18 residues. V was cut by 1 base and J by 10 bases, with 23 bases left in between. Germline V gene sequence: CDR1 SGHDN, CDR2 FVKESK. Here the CDR3 reads CASSQGGDRRDLRSPLHF. The CDR3, as DNA: TGTGCCAGCAGCCAAGGAGGGGACCGCCGGGACTTAAGATCACCCCTCCACTTT.